These T cell receptor beta chains were read from a single sample in a study of blood T cell repertoires in COVID-19. Repertoires were generated with immunoSEQ multiplex PCR, while TCRdb's copy carries only in-frame clones and drops some. This table holds 150,000 or so clones, 87% found once. The sample taken for sequencing was peripheral blood. The receptors here all came from an elderly man with acute or convalescent COVID-19. The conserved cysteine and the conserved F or W are not part of the CDR3 here. The order of the fields is V gene, J gene, clone size, CDR3 protein. A clone size is listed for some rows: how often the clone was seen (once, few, many), or a class if it is expanded.

v_call: TRBV10-3
j_call: TRBJ2-6
clone_size: .
cdr3_aa: ALSPGQPGANVLT

v_call: TRBV24-1
j_call: TRBJ1-1
clone_size: .
cdr3_aa: ATSGTGINTEAF

v_call: TRBV19
j_call: TRBJ2-7
clone_size: .
cdr3_aa: ASSQWAGESYEQY

v_call: TRBV5-1
j_call: TRBJ2-5
clone_size: .
cdr3_aa: ASSLGTSGAETQY

v_call: TRBV6-5
j_call: TRBJ2-7
clone_size: few
cdr3_aa: ASSYSGMTGNHEQY

v_call: TRBV5-1
j_call: TRBJ2-2
clone_size: .
cdr3_aa: ASSLGSAGELF

v_call: TRBV18
j_call: TRBJ2-7
clone_size: .
cdr3_aa: ASSKDRGGAEQY

v_call: TRBV18
j_call: TRBJ1-5
clone_size: .
cdr3_aa: ASSPSGAGQPQH

v_call: TRBV7-2
j_call: TRBJ2-5
clone_size: few
cdr3_aa: ASSTGQAAETQY

v_call: TRBV11-2
j_call: TRBJ2-3
clone_size: .
cdr3_aa: ASSLDRGTGTDTQY

v_call: TRBV5-1
j_call: TRBJ1-2
clone_size: .
cdr3_aa: ASSPRGQSSNYGYT

v_call: TRBV5-1
j_call: TRBJ1-1
clone_size: .
cdr3_aa: ASTSTGGNTEAF

v_call: TRBV12-3/TRBV12-4
j_call: TRBJ2-5
clone_size: .
cdr3_aa: ASSLTGETQY

v_call: TRBV27
j_call: TRBJ2-3
clone_size: .
cdr3_aa: ASSLSAGGSTQY

v_call: TRBV19
j_call: TRBJ1-5
clone_size: .
cdr3_aa: ASSMEGNQPQH

v_call: TRBV11-2
j_call: TRBJ2-3
clone_size: .
cdr3_aa: ASSLDPPGTSTDTQY

v_call: TRBV7-9
j_call: TRBJ2-3
clone_size: .
cdr3_aa: ASSASGGTDTQY

v_call: TRBV2
j_call: TRBJ1-5
clone_size: once
cdr3_aa: ASRRDRSNQPQH

v_call: TRBV9
j_call: TRBJ1-1
clone_size: few
cdr3_aa: ASSERLDTEAF

v_call: TRBV5-1
j_call: TRBJ1-6
clone_size: .
cdr3_aa: ASSLGQGFSPLH

v_call: TRBV2
j_call: TRBJ2-2
clone_size: .
cdr3_aa: ASRAWTGNTGELF

v_call: TRBV15
j_call: TRBJ1-1
clone_size: .
cdr3_aa: ATSSGGFETEAF

v_call: TRBV2
j_call: TRBJ2-1
clone_size: once
cdr3_aa: ASSVRRGQYNEQF

v_call: TRBV2
j_call: TRBJ2-5
clone_size: .
cdr3_aa: ATRGGSLETQY